This TCR beta chain is from a study of shared clonotypes between healthy human individuals. Turning to the study itself: Each donor's CD4 naive and CD4 memory cells filled three plates apiece, CD8 naive two, and CD8 memory one.

The germline V gene encodes CDR1 LGHNA and CDR2 YSLEER. CDR3 size: 15 residues. Methods used by the authors: ImmunoSEQ only sent back junction sequences with no quality scores, so filtering was done differently. Some clones are missing from TCRdb's copy, which holds only in-frame ones; the method was immunoSEQ multiplex PCR. The DNA was the basis for D and trimming; V, J and clone size are from that table. The sample includes approximately 2,000,000 clones, roughly 90% of them seen just once. The split of CD4+ cells yielded CD45RA+ naive and CD45RA-negative memory subsets. In the case of this clone: One end of the junction varies from germline; a read error may be responsible. Other DNA sequences from this sample encode an identical CDR3 as well.

V usage is TRBV4-3 and J usage is TRBJ1-2; 7 bases map to TRBD1. Sequencing was carried out using naive CD4+ T cells from PBMCs. Subset defined: CD45RA+ positively selected. The origin of this receptor is a man younger than 30 in good health. Some clones in this sample may be carry-over from other donors' samples. This CDR3 is CASSRGGDSIYGYTF. The CDR3 DNA sequence: TGCGCCAGCAGCCGGGGAGGGGACAGCATCTATGGTTACACCTTC.